This T cell receptor beta chain emerged from a study of CD8+CD57+ T cells in acquired aplastic anemia. The overall study: The DNA of sorted CD4+ and CD8+ cells averaged roughly 3 ug.

The CDR3 extends over 14 amino acids. Germline V CDR1 and CDR2: ENHRY, SYGVKD. An expansion of CD8+CD57+ cells by flow cytometry had been shown in patients chosen for sequencing. Regarding this clonotype: One junction end disagrees with the germline gene, perhaps due to a read error.

It was genomic DNA that served as the template for profiling TCR beta VDJ and CDR3. Each CDR3 protein is one row after TCRdb ran MiXCR on the reads. Here the sample spans roughly 280,000 distinct CDR3 sequences, around three fifths being singletons. The specimen sequenced was sorted CD4+, CD8+, or CD8+CD57+ T cells (not recorded which) from PBMCs. The receptor was isolated from a human donor with aplastic anemia. V usage is TRBV10-3 and J usage is TRBJ1-2; 9 positions agree with TRBD1. The CDR3: CASSFSQGAGGYTF. Written as DNA, the CDR3 is TGTGCCAGCAGTTTCTCACAGGGGGCTGGCGGCTACACCTTC.